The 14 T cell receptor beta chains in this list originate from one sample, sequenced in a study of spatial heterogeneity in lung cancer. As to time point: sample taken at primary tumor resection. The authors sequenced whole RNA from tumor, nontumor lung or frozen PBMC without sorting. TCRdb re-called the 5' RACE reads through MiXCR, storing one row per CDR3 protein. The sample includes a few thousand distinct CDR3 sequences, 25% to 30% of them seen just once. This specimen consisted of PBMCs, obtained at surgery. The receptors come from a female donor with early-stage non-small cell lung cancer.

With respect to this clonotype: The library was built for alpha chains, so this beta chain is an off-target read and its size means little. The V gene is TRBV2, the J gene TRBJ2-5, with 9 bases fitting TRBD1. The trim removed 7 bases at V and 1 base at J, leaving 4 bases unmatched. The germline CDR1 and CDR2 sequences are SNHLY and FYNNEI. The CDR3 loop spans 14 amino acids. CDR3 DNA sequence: TGTGCCAGCATGGACAGGGGCGGCCAAGAGACCCAGTACTTC. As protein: CASMDRGGQETQYF.

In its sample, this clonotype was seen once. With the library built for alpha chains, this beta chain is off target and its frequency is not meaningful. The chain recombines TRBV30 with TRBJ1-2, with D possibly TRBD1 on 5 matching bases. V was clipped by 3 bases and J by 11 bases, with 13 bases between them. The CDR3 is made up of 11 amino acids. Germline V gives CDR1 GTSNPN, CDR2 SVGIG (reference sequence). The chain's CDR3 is CAWRRGAGYTF. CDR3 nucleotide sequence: TGTGCCTGGAGACGCGGGGCCGGTTACACCTTC. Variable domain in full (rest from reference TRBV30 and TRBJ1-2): SQTIHQWPATLVQPVGSPLSLECTVEGTSNPNLYWYRQAAGRGLQLLFYSVGIGQISSEVPQNLSASRPQDRQFILSSKKLLLSDSGFYLCAWRRGAGYTFGSGTRLTVV.

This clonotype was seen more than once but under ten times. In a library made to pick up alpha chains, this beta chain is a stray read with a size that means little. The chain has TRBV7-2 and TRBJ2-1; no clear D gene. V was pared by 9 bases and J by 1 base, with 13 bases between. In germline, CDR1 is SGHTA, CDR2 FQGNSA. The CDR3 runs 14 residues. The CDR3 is CARGAGVSYNEQFF. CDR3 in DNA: TGTGCCAGGGGTGCTGGGGTTTCCTACAATGAGCAGTTCTTC.

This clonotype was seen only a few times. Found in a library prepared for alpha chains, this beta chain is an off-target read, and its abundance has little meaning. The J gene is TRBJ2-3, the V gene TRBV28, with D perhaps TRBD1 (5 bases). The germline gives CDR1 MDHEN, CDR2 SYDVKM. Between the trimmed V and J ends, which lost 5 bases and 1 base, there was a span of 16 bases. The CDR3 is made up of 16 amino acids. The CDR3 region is CASSAQGFMGTDTQYF. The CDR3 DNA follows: TGTGCCAGCAGTGCCCAGGGATTCATGGGCACAGATACGCAGTATTTT. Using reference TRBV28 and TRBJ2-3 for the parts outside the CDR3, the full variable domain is DVKVTQSSRYLVKRTGEKVFLECVQDMDHENMFWYRQDPGLGLRLIYFSYDVKMKEKGDIPEGYSVSREKKERFSLILESASTNQTSMYLCASSAQGFMGTDTQYFGPGTRLTVL.

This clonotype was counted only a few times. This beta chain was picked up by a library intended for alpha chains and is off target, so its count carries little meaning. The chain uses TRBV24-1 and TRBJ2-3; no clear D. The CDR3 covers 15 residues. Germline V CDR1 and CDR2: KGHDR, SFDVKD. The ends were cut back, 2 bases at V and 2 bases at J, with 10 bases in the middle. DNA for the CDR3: TGTGCCACCAGTGATTGGGCCGGTTCCACAGATACGCAGTATTTT. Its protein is CATSDWAGSTDTQYF.

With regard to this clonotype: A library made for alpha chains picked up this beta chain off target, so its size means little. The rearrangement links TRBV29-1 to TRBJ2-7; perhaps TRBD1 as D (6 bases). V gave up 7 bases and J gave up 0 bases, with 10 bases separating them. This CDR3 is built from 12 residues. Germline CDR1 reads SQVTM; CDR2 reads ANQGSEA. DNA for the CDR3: TGCAGCGCCAGGACAGACTCCTACGAGCAGTACTTC. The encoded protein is CSARTDSYEQYF.

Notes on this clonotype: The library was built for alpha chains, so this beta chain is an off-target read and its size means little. This CDR3 is CASSSRDRGQLAKNIQYF. For the CDR3, the DNA is TGCGCCAGCAGCTCCCGGGACAGGGGCCAACTAGCCAAAAACATTCAGTACTTC. V and J are TRBV5-1 and TRBJ2-4, with 10 bases fitting TRBD1. The CDR3 contains 18 residues. V lost 3 bases, J lost 0 bases, and 9 bases stayed unmatched. The germline gives CDR1 SGHRS, CDR2 YFSETQ.

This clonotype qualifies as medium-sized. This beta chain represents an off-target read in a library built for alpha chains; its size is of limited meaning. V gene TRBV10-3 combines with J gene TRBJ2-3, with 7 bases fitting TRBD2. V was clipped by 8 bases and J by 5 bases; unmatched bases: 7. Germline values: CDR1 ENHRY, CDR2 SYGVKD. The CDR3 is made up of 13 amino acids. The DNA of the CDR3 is TGTGCCATCGTAGGGGAGGGACGAGATACGCAGTATTTT. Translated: CAIVGEGRDTQYF.

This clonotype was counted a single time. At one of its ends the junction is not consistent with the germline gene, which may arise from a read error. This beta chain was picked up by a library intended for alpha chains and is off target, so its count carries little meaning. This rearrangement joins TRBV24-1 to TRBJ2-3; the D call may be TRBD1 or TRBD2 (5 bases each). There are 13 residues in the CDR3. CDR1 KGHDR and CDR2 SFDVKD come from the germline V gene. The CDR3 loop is CATRDGSTDMQYF. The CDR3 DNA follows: TGTGCCACGAGGGACGGAAGCACAGATATGCAGTATTTT.

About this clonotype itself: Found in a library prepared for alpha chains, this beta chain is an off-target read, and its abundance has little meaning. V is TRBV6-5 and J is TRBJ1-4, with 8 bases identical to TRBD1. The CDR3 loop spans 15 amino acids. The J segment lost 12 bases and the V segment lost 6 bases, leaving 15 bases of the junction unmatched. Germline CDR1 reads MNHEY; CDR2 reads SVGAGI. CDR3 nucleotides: TGTGCCAGCAGGACGGGACAGGCCAGTAATCGGGAACTGTTTTTT. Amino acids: CASRTGQASNRELFF.

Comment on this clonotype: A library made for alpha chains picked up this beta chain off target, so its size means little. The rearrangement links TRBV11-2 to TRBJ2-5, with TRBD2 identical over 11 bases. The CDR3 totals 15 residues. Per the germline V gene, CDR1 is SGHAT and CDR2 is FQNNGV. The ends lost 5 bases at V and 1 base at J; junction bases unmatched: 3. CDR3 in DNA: TGTGCCAGCAGCCCGGGGACTAGCGGCCAAGAGACCCAGTACTTC. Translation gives CASSPGTSGQETQYF. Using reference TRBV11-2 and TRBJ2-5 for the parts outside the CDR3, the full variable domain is EAGVAQSPRYKIIEKRQSVAFWCNPISGHATLYWYQQILGQGPKLLIQFQNNGVVDDSQLPKDRFSAERLKGVDSTLKIQPAKLEDSAVYLCASSPGTSGQETQYFGPGTRLLVL.

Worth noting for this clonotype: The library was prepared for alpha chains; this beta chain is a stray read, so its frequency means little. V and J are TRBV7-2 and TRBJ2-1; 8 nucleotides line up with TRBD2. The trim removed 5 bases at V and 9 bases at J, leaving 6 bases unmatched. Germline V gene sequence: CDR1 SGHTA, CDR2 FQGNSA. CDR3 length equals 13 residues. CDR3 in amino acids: CASSPGLEFEQFF. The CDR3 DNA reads TGTGCCAGCAGCCCGGGACTAGAGTTTGAGCAGTTCTTC. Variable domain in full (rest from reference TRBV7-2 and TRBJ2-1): GAGVSQSPSNKVTEKGKDVELRCDPISGHTALYWYRQSLGQGLEFLIYFQGNSAPDKSGLPSDRFSAERTGGSVSTLTIQRTQQEDSAVYLCASSPGLEFEQFFGPGTRLTVL.

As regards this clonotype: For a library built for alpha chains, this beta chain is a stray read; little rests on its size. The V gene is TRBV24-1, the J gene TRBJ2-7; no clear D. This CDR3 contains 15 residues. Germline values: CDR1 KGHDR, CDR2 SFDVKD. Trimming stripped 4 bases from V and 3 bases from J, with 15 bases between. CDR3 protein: CATSEPPGLLYEQYV. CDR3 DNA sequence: TGTGCCACCAGTGAGCCCCCCGGCCTCCTCTACGAGCAGTACGTC.

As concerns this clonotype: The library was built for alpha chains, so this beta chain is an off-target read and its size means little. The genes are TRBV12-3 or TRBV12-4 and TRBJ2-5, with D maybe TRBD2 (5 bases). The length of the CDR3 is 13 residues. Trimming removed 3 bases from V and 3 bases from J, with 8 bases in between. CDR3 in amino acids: CASSLQRKETQYF. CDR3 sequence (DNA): TGTGCCAGCAGTTTGCAGCGGAAAGAGACCCAGTACTTC.